This T cell receptor (beta chain) was profiled in a study of a mutant IDH1 vaccine in newly diagnosed glioma. Study details: The vaccination schedule gave patients eight doses in weeks 1, 3, 5, 7, 11, 15, 19 and 23. Vaccines were begun 4-6 weeks after radiotherapy alone, or with temozolomide cycles. Patients were pretreated with radiotherapy, temozolomide, or both, mostly both.

Time point noted: week 11, during vaccination. Each vaccine dose was 300 ug of mutant IDH1 20-mer peptide, with topical imiquimod. Every donor had a new WHO grade 3 or 4 astrocytoma that was IDH1-mutant, with loss of nuclear ATRX. This clone has only a few counts. What it recognizes is unknown. Profiling relied on immunoSEQ multiplex PCR, and the TCRdb table lists in-frame clones only, not all of them. This sample has roughly 120,000 clones; 85% to 90% occur once, and the top ten carry 0.6% to 0.75%. CDR1 is SGHVS and CDR2 is FQNEAQ in the germline V gene. The length of the CDR3 is 16 residues. Between the trimmed V and J ends, which lost 5 bases and 2 bases, there was a span of 19 bases.

The clonotype was recovered from a woman aged 50 to 60 with glioma. This rearrangement joins TRBV7-8 to TRBJ2-7; tentatively, D is TRBD2 (6 bases). The sample here was PBMCs, taken from a glioma patient whose treatment included an IDH1 peptide vaccine. The CDR3 DNA reads TGTGCCAGCAGCCCGCCCCTTAGCGGATATACCTACGAGCAGTACTTC. It is translated as CASSPPLSGYTYEQYF.